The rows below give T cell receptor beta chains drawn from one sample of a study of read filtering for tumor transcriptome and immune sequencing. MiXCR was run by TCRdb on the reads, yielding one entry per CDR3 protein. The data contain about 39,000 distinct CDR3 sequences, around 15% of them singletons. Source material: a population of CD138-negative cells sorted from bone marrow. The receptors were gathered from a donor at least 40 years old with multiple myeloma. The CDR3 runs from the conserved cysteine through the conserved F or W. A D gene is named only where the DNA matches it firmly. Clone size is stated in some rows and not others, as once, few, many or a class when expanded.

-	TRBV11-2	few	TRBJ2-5	CASSRPYRPGETQYF	TGTGCCAGCAGCCGTCCGTACAGGCCAGGGGAGACCCAGTACTTC
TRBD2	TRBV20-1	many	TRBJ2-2	CSAVGLAGTGELFF	TGCAGTGCCGTGGGACTAGCAGGCACCGGGGAGCTGTTTTTT
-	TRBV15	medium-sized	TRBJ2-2	CATSRWYTGELFF	TGTGCCACCAGCAGGTGGTACACCGGGGAGCTGTTTTTT
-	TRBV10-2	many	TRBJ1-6	CASSALGQGNSPLHF	TGCGCCAGCAGTGCCCTCGGGCAGGGAAATTCACCCCTCCACTTT
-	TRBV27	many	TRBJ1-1	CASRRNTEAFF	TGTGCCAGCAGGAGAAACACTGAAGCTTTCTTT
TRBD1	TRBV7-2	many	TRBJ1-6	CASSSVGQANSPLHF	TGTGCCAGCAGCTCGGTGGGACAGGCTAATTCACCCCTCCACTTT
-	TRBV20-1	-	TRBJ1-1	CSARHPENTEAFF	TGCAGTGCTAGGCATCCCGAGAACACTGAAGCTTTCTTT
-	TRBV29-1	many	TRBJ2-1	CSTLPGPYNEQFF	TGCAGCACTTTGCCGGGACCCTACAATGAGCAGTTCTTC
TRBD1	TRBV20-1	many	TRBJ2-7	CSAEMTGTVYEQYF	TGCAGTGCCGAAATGACCGGGACAGTCTACGAGCAGTACTTC
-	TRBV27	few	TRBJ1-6	CASSFGGFSDSPLHF	TGTGCCAGCAGCTTCGGGGGTTTTTCGGATTCACCCCTCCACTTT
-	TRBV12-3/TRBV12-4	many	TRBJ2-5	CASTVLGQETQYF	TGTGCCAGCACCGTACTAGGGCAAGAGACCCAGTACTTC
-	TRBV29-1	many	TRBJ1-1	CSVGNVDTEAFF	TGCAGCGTCGGGAATGTAGACACTGAAGCTTTCTTT
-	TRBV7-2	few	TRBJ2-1	CASSLAGDTVRFF	TGTGCCAGCAGCTTAGCTGGGGACACCGTTCGGTTCTTC
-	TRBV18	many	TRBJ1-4	CASSPGANEKLFF	TGTGCCAGCTCACCGGGCGCGAATGAAAAACTGTTTTTT
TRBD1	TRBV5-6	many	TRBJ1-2	CASRFDRDRGTYGYTF	TGTGCCAGTCGTTTTGACCGGGACAGGGGCACCTATGGCTACACCTTC
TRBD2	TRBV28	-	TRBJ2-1	CASSFRGLAGYNEQFF	TGTGCCAGCAGTTTCAGGGGACTAGCGGGGTACAATGAGCAGTTCTTC
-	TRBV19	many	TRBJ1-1	CASTRDVQVNTEAFF	TGTGCCAGTACCCGCGACGTACAGGTGAACACTGAAGCTTTCTTT
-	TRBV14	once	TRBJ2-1	CASGPNGQDNERFF	TGTGCCAGCGGCCCCAACGGACAAGACAACGAGCGGTTCTTC
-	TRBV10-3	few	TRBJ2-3	CAVRTDQPDTQYF	TGTGCCGTAAGGACAGACCAGCCAGATACGCAGTATTTT
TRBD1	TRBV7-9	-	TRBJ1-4	CASSRGQGVEKLFF	TGTGCCAGCAGCCGGGGACAGGGAGTTGAAAAACTGTTTTTT
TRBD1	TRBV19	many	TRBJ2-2	CASRDRGKTGELFF	TGTGCCAGTCGGGACAGGGGGAAAACCGGGGAGCTGTTTTTT
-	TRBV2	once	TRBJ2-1	CASKFGPGSEQFF	TGTGCCAGCAAGTTTGGACCCGGATCTGAGCAGTTCTTC
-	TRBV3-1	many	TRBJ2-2	CASSQVGNTGELFF	TGTGCCAGCAGCCAAGTCGGCAACACCGGGGAGCTGTTTTTT
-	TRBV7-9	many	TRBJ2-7	CASSPDGSYEQYF	TGTGCCAGCAGCCCAGACGGGTCCTACGAGCAGTACTTC
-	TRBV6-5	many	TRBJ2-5	CASSLGPLRETQYF	TGTGCCAGCAGCTTGGGCCCATTAAGGGAGACCCAGTACTTC